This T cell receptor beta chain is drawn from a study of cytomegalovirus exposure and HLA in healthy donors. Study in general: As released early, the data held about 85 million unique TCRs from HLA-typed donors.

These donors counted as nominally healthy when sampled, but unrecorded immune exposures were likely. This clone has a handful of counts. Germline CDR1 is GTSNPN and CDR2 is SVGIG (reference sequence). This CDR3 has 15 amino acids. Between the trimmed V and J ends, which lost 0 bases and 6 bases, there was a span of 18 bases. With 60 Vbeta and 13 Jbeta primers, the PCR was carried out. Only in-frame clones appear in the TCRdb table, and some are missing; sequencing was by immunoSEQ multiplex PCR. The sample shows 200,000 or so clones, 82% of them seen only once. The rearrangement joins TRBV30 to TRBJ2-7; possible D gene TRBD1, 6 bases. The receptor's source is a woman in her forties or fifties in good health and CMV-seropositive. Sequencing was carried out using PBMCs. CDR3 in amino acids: CAWSVLRTVSGEQYF. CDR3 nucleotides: TGTGCCTGGAGTGTACTAAGGACAGTGTCAGGCGAGCAGTACTTC.